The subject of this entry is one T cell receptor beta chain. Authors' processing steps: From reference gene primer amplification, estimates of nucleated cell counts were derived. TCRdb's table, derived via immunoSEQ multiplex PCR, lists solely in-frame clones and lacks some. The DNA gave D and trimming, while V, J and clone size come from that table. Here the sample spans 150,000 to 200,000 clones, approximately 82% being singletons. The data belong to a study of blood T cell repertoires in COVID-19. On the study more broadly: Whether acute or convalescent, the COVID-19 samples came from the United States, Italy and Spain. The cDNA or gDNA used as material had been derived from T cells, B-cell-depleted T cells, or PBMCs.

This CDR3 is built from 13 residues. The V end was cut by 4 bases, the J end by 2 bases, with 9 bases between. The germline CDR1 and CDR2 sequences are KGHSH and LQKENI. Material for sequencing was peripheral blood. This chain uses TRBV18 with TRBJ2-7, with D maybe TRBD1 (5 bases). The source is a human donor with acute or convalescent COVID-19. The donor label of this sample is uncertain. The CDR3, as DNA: TGTGCCAGCTCACTCGACAGTACCTACGAGCAGTACTTC. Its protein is CASSLDSTYEQYF.